This is a list of T cell receptor beta chains from one sample in a study of blood T cell repertoires in COVID-19. Profiling relied on immunoSEQ multiplex PCR, and the TCRdb table lists in-frame clones only, not all of them. In the table there are roughly 190,000 clones, around 80% of which are singletons. The sequenced material came from peripheral blood. These TCRs come from a woman in her forties or fifties with acute or convalescent COVID-19. The CDR3 runs from the conserved cysteine through the conserved F or W. D genes are given only for firm matches. Rows give clone size only sometimes, using once, few, many, or a class for an expanded clone.

once	.	TRBV25-1	TRBJ1-2	TGTGCCAGCAGTGTCGGTTCTAACTATGGCTACACCTTC	CASSVGSNYGYTF
.	.	TRBV15	TRBJ1-1	TGTGCCACCGGAAGGGGAGGATACAACACTGAAGCTTTCTTT	CATGRGGYNTEAFF
.	TRBD1	TRBV6-1	TRBJ1-5	TGTGCCAGCAGTGAAGTCGGACAGGGCCAACGGCCCCAGCATTTT	CASSEVGQGQRPQHF
.	TRBD1	TRBV6-5	TRBJ2-5	TGTGCCAGCAGTTCCCGTAAGACAGGGGGAAAGACCCAGTACTTC	CASSSRKTGGKTQYF
.	.	TRBV6-6	TRBJ1-2	TGTGCCAGCAGTTACTTGGCAGGGGACGCCTATGGCTACACCTTC	CASSYLAGDAYGYTF
.	TRBD1	TRBV28	TRBJ2-4	TGTGCCAGCAGACAGGGGGCCAAAAACATTCAGTACTTC	CASRQGAKNIQYF
.	.	TRBV27	TRBJ1-2	TGTGCCAGCAGTTCCCGCATGGGTCTTGACAGAAACTATGGCTACACCTTC	CASSSRMGLDRNYGYTF
.	.	TRBV28	TRBJ1-5	TGTGCCTCACGGGGGAGCAATCAGCCCCAGCATTTT	CASRGSNQPQHF
.	.	TRBV7-8	TRBJ1-1	TGTGCCAGCAGCTCTCGCCTGGGGGCGGATGTCGGAGCTTTCTTT	CASSSRLGADVGAFF
.	.	TRBV19	TRBJ1-1	TGTGCCAGTAGTATGCCGGGGGTGTACACTGAAGCTTTCTTT	CASSMPGVYTEAFF
.	.	TRBV27	TRBJ1-5	TGTGCCAGCAGTTTTGGACAAAATAGCCAGCCCCAGCATTTT	CASSFGQNSQPQHF
.	.	TRBV6-2/TRBV6-3	TRBJ2-1	TGTGCCAGCAGTTACCCGTTGGGACTCCTCTCCTACAATGAGCAGTTCTTC	CASSYPLGLLSYNEQFF
.	TRBD1	TRBV6-6	TRBJ1-1	TGTGCCAGCAACACCGACAGGGGCAGGACTGAAGCTTTCTTT	CASNTDRGRTEAFF
.	TRBD1	TRBV7-8	TRBJ1-5	TGTGCCAGCAGCCGGACAGGGCCAAATCAGCCCCAGCATTTT	CASSRTGPNQPQHF
.	.	TRBV25-1	TRBJ2-7	TGTGCCAGCAGCCCCCGGGCAGGGGCCTACGAGCAGTACTTC	CASSPRAGAYEQYF
many	TRBD1	TRBV7-2	TRBJ1-1	TGTGCCAGCAGCCCATGGACAGGGGGCACTGAAGCTTTCTTT	CASSPWTGGTEAFF
once	TRBD1	TRBV27	TRBJ2-7	TGTGCCAGCAAGGGGGCCTCAGGAGTCTCCTACGAGCAGTACTTC	CASKGASGVSYEQYF
few	.	TRBV20-1	TRBJ1-6	TGCAGTGCTAGTCGGCGAGGGAATATTAATTCACCCCTCCACTTT	CSASRRGNINSPLHF
.	.	TRBV7-8	TRBJ2-3	TGTGCCAGCAGCGTATCACTAGCTAGTACGCAGTATTTT	CASSVSLASTQYF
.	TRBD1	TRBV12-5	TRBJ1-5	TGTGCTAGTGGCCTTGACAGGGTGGGAGGCCTCAGTACGGGACAGCCCCAGCATTTT	CASGLDRVGGLSTGQPQHF
.	.	TRBV4-1	TRBJ2-3	TGCGCCAGCAGCCAAGAAAGGAGTCGCGGGGCAGGGACGCAGTATTTT	CASSQERSRGAGTQYF
.	TRBD1	TRBV19	TRBJ2-1	TGTGCCAGTAGTACAACCTCGAACAGGGGGCACCACAATGAGCAGTTCTTC	CASSTTSNRGHHNEQFF
.	TRBD1	TRBV15	TRBJ2-7	TGTGCCACCAGCAGAGATGGGCAGGCCCGGGACAGGGTCTACGAGCAGTACTTC	CATSRDGQARDRVYEQYF
.	.	TRBV7-9	TRBJ1-1	TGTGCCAGCAGTCTAGGGGTGGTCACTGAAGCTTTCTTT	CASSLGVVTEAFF
.	TRBD2	TRBV7-9	TRBJ2-3	TGTGCCAGCAGCCGACGAGCGGGAGGGCTTGACACAGATACGCAGTATTTT	CASSRRAGGLDTDTQYF
.	.	TRBV11-3	TRBJ2-1	TGTGCCAGCAGCCAGGTACGGGGGGCGCCGAATGAGCAGTTCTTC	CASSQVRGAPNEQFF
.	TRBD1	TRBV2	TRBJ1-5	TGTGCCAGCAGATCCGGGACAGGGGGACCCAATCAGCCCCAGCATTTT	CASRSGTGGPNQPQHF
.	.	TRBV27	TRBJ2-7	TGTGCCAGCAGTTTAGGGGGGTTCGACGAGCAGTACTTC	CASSLGGFDEQYF
.	TRBD2	TRBV10-3	TRBJ2-7	TGTGCCATCAGCCCGGGACTAGCGGTTTTAGGGGCGGGGGAGCAGTACTTC	CAISPGLAVLGAGEQYF
.	TRBD2	TRBV3-1/TRBV3-2	TRBJ2-7	TGTGCCAGCAGCCCAGGCCTGGGGACTAGCGGGGGGACCTCCTACGAGCAGTACTTC	CASSPGLGTSGGTSYEQYF
.	.	TRBV19	TRBJ2-1	TGTGCCAGTAGCCAAGGACTCGCGGGGGAGCAGTTCTTC	CASSQGLAGEQFF
.	TRBD1	TRBV2	TRBJ1-5	TGTGCCAGCACCGCAGGGGGCCTCAATCAGCCCCAGCATTTT	CASTAGGLNQPQHF
.	TRBD2	TRBV7-2	TRBJ2-7	TGTGCCAGCAGCTTAAAAATCCCCGGGACTAGCGGGAGCTCCTACGAGCAGTACTTC	CASSLKIPGTSGSSYEQYF
.	TRBD1	TRBV2	TRBJ1-5	TGTGCCAGCAGTGGAGGGGGCCTTAGCAATCAGCCCCAGCATTTT	CASSGGGLSNQPQHF
large	TRBD1	TRBV5-8	TRBJ1-5	TGTGCCAGCAGCTTGGAAGGGGGCAATGATCAGCCCCAGCATTTT	CASSLEGGNDQPQHF
.	TRBD1	TRBV9	TRBJ2-1	TGTGCCAGCAGCCCCTCCGGGACAGCCCATCGTGAGCAGTTCTTC	CASSPSGTAHREQFF
.	TRBD1	TRBV6-5	TRBJ2-7	TGTGCCAGCACCGAGACAGGGGGCTCCTACGAGCAGTACTTC	CASTETGGSYEQYF
.	TRBD1	TRBV5-1	TRBJ2-1	TGCGCCAGCAGCTTGGGGGACAGGACACACAATGAGCAGTTCTTC	CASSLGDRTHNEQFF
.	TRBD2	TRBV4-1	TRBJ2-3	TGCGCCAGCAGCCAACAACTAGCGGGGTTTTCCACAGATACGCAGTATTTT	CASSQQLAGFSTDTQYF
.	TRBD1	TRBV11-2	TRBJ1-6	TGTGCCAGCAGCAGACAGGGTAACTCACCCCTCCACTTT	CASSRQGNSPLHF
.	TRBD2	TRBV9	TRBJ2-3	TGTGCCAGCAGCGTAGGGGCGGGGGGCAAATTAGATACGCAGTATTTT	CASSVGAGGKLDTQYF
.	.	TRBV21-1	TRBJ2-7	TGTGCCAGCAGCAAAGGAAGGAGGGGTATTCTGGAGCAGTACTTC	CASSKGRRGILEQYF